Presented here are 21 T cell receptor beta chains from one specimen sequenced in a study of tumor-infiltrating lymphocytes in primary liver carcinoma. Total RNA and DNA came together from about 19-30 mg of bulk tissue without cell sorting. A primer in the constant region served to generate TCR beta cDNA from roughly 450 ng of total RNA. Libraries of TCR beta came from three nested multiplex PCR rounds with slightly modified ARM-PCR. PCR rounds one and two used TRBV1-TRBV30 forward primers with a C-beta reverse primer for 10 cycles each. TCRdb passed the multiplex PCR reads through MiXCR, listing each CDR3 protein once. Here the sample spans 22,000 or so distinct CDR3 sequences, 80% being singletons. Source material: liver tumor tissue from sampling region 2. Subset indicated: tumor region T2, inferior pole. The receptor source for this set is a young woman with primary liver carcinoma and hepatitis B virus infection.

Worth noting for this clonotype: This likely comes from a read error, as the CDR3 has no conserved phenylalanine or tryptophan at its end. The rearrangement joins TRBV24-1 to TRBJ2-1; D remains ambiguous. Germline values: CDR1 KGHDR, CDR2 SFDVKD. This CDR3 is 15 amino acids long. Deletions cut 4 bases from V and 10 bases from J, with 19 bases between. The CDR3 sequence is CATSDSGPDRWEQFL. CDR3 bases: TGTGCCACCAGTGACTCCGGGCCAGACCGTTGGGAGCAGTTCCTC.

A note on this clonotype: The junction departs from germline at one end; a sequencing error may be responsible. The chain has TRBV30 and TRBJ2-5, with D possibly called TRBD1 or TRBD2 (5 bases each). Per the germline V gene, CDR1 is GTSNPN and CDR2 is SVGIG (reference sequence). The CDR3 covers 15 residues. As DNA, the CDR3 is TGTGTCTGGAAGATCTTGGGCGCGGCCCTAGGGACCCAATACTTC. Its protein product is CVWKILGAALGTQYF.

This clonotype was seen a few times. V is TRBV11-2 and J is TRBJ1-1; unclear D gene. The CDR3 spans 15 residues. CDR1 and CDR2 from the germline V gene are SGHAT and FQNNGV. The V end lost 10 bases, the J end lost 7 bases, and 25 bases lay between the germline ends. CDR3: CANGLKRGRLNEAFF. Here the CDR3 DNA reads TGTGCCAACGGCTTAAAAAGAGGGAGATTAAATGAAGCTTTCTTT. The full variable domain, completed using reference TRBV11-2 and TRBJ1-1, is EAGVAQSPRYKIIEKRQSVAFWCNPISGHATLYWYQQILGQGPKLLIQFQNNGVVDDSQLPKDRFSAERLKGVDSTLKIQPAKLEDSAVYLCANGLKRGRLNEAFFGQGTRLTVV.

Concerning this clonotype: The conserved closing phenylalanine or tryptophan is absent in this CDR3, likely reflecting a read error. The chain combines TRBV10-2 with TRBJ2-7, with 10 bases lining up with TRBD1. CDR1 is WSHSY and CDR2 is SAAADI in the germline V gene. The CDR3 totals 17 residues. The DNA of the CDR3 is TGCGCCAGCAGCGAGTTTCTCCTAGGACAGGGGGATCACGAGCAGTACTCC. Protein sequence: CASSEFLLGQGDHEQYS.

A word on this clonotype: Lacking the conserved final phenylalanine or tryptophan, this CDR3 likely reflects a read error. This chain links TRBV12-5 with TRBJ2-1, with D perhaps matching TRBD2 (5 bases). CDR1 is LGHNT, CDR2 FRNRAP, per germline. The ends were cut back, 6 bases at V and 4 bases at J, with 16 bases in the middle. The CDR3 is 15 residues long. The DNA for the CDR3 is TGTGCTAGTGGCCCTGACCGGGATTATTACAATGAGCAGTTCCTC. It encodes CASGPDRDYYNEQFL.

This clonotype has only a few counts. The V gene is TRBV7-2, the J gene TRBJ2-7, with 9 bases identical to TRBD2. The germline gives CDR1 SGHTA, CDR2 FQGNSA. Germline trimming cut 2 bases from V and 5 bases from J; bases unmatched to any gene: 4. CDR3 length: 14 residues. Written as DNA, the CDR3 is TGTGCCAGCAGCTTACCTAGCGGGATTCACGAGCAGTACTTC. Residues: CASSLPSGIHEQYF.

Concerning this clonotype itself: The junction shows a germline mismatch at one end, possibly a read error. J is TRBJ1-2 and V is TRBV29-1; D gene uncertain. In germline, CDR1 is SQVTM, CDR2 ANQGSEA. The CDR3 consists of 11 residues. DNA of the CDR3: TGCAGGGTTGATGGTCAGACCAGCTACACCTTC. Translated: CRVDGQTSYTF.

The chain carries TRBV11-2 and TRBJ1-2; weak D call: TRBD1 (5 bases). Germline V gene sequence: CDR1 SGHAT, CDR2 FQNNGV. The V end was cut by 7 bases, the J end by 4 bases, with 22 bases between. The CDR3 loop spans 16 amino acids. DNA for the CDR3: TGTGCCAGCAACCCACGAAGCGGGGACTGGAGCTATGGCTACACCTTC. Translating it yields CASNPRSGDWSYGYTF.

A remark on this clonotype: One end of the junction varies from germline; a read error may be responsible. The rearrangement uses TRBV11-2 and TRBJ2-7; D is ambiguous. The germline V gene encodes CDR1 SGHAT and CDR2 FQNNGV. The CDR3 consists of 13 residues. CDR3 DNA: TGTGCAAGCAGCTTATGCGCTTCCCCCGAGCAGTACTTC. Protein sequence: CASSLCASPEQYF.

On this clonotype itself: This clone may be a read error of a much larger clone one base away. The chain is built from TRBV11-2 and TRBJ2-7; D is ambiguous. CDR3 length: 11 amino acids. Germline lookup yields CDR1 SGHAT and CDR2 FQNNGV. The CDR3 protein is CTGSPTSEQYF. The CDR3 DNA reads TGTACCGGCAGTCCAACCAGTGAGCAGTACTTC.

Comments on this clonotype: A junction boundary mismatches the germline segment, possibly from a read error. This chain joins TRBV11-2 and TRBJ1-1; no reliable D call. The CDR3 sequence is 15 residues long. Germline V CDR1 and CDR2: SGHAT, FQNNGV. CDR3 nucleotides: TGTGCCAGTAGCTTAAAAAGATGGAGGTTAAATGGAGCTTTCTTT. This codes for CASSLKRWRLNGAFF.

On this clonotype: The conserved closing phenylalanine or tryptophan is absent in this CDR3, likely reflecting a read error. The rearrangement joins TRBV5-5 to TRBJ1-6; D is undetermined. The CDR3 is 14 residues long. The germline CDR1 and CDR2 sequences are SGHKS and YYEKEE (reference sequence). CDR3 DNA: TGTGCCGGCAGTTTGGACGTCAGTAATTCACCCCTCCACTTA. Its protein is CAGSLDVSNSPLHL.

The chain is built from TRBV4-1 and TRBJ2-1; D unresolved. This CDR3 has 14 amino acids. Germline CDR1 MGHRA, CDR2 YSYEKL. V lost 7 bases to trimming and J lost 2 bases, with 12 bases between them. CDR3 residues: CASNHGVTYNEQFF. CDR3 nucleotide sequence: TGCGCCAGCAACCATGGAGTAACCTACAATGAGCAGTTCTTC.

Comment on this clonotype: The conserved final phenylalanine or tryptophan is absent from the CDR3, which likely points to a read error. The chain recombines TRBV11-2 with TRBJ1-2; tentatively, D is TRBD1 (5 bases). This CDR3 contains 15 residues. The V end was cut by 0 bases, the J end by 8 bases, with 16 bases between. Germline V gene lookup returns CDR1 SGHAT and CDR2 FQNNGV. The CDR3 reads CASSLDGMAGWGYTI. The CDR3 bases are TGTGCCAGCAGCTTAGATGGGATGGCAGGGTGGGGCTACACCATC.

As regards this clonotype: The conserved closing phenylalanine or tryptophan is absent in this CDR3, likely reflecting a read error. The DNA is left out, because the CDR3 cannot be placed on it with certainty; the CDR3 is given as TCRdb lists it. The chain's CDR3 is CASSRLAGEEYEQSS. This chain links TRBV11-3 with TRBJ2-1; the listed D gene, TRBD2, was not tested against the DNA. Germline assignment: CDR1 SGHNT and CDR2 YENEEA. The CDR3 spans 15 residues, counting both ends.

In the case of this clonotype: At one end, the junction sequence differs from germline, possibly due to a read error. V is TRBV11-2 and J is TRBJ1-2, with D possibly matching TRBD1 (5 bases). The CDR3 length is 16 residues. Germline lookup yields CDR1 SGHAT and CDR2 FQNNGV. The CDR3 region has the DNA TGTGCCAGCACCCCACGGGGCGGGGATTGCAGCTATGGCTACATCTTC. The encoded protein is CASTPRGGDCSYGYIF. The complete variable domain, with remaining parts taken from reference TRBV11-2 and TRBJ1-2, reads EAGVAQSPRYKIIEKRQSVAFWCNPISGHATLYWYQQILGQGPKLLIQFQNNGVVDDSQLPKDRFSAERLKGVDSTLKIQPAKLEDSAVYLCASTPRGGDCSYGYIFGSGTRLTVV.

To note about this clonotype: At one of its ends the junction is not consistent with the germline gene, which may arise from a read error. The chain is built from TRBV4-3 and TRBJ2-6; a weak D match, TRBD2 (5 bases). Germline lookup yields CDR1 LGHNA and CDR2 YSLEER. The CDR3 runs 19 residues. The CDR3 loop is CTSSQESSEIDSGANVLTF. DNA for the CDR3: TGCACCAGCAGCCAAGAAAGTAGCGAGATAGACTCTGGGGCCAACGTCCTGACTTTC.

Worth noting for this clonotype: The junction does not match germline at one end; this may be a read error. The V call is TRBV28, the J call TRBJ2-7; a weak D match, TRBD1 (5 bases). The CDR3 covers 16 residues. Germline CDR1 reads MDHEN; CDR2 reads SYDVKM. CDR3 DNA sequence: TGTGCCAGCAATTCAAAGTCTTGCAGGGTATCCTACAAGCAGTACTTC. Translation: CASNSKSCRVSYKQYF. Full variable domain (rest looked up from reference TRBV28 and TRBJ2-7): DVKVTQSSRYLVKRTGEKVFLECVQDMDHENMFWYRQDPGLGLRLIYFSYDVKMKEKGDIPEGYSVSREKKERFSLILESASTNQTSMYLCASNSKSCRVSYKQYFGPGTRLTVT.

This clonotype is a singleton in its sample. The junction shows a germline mismatch at one end, possibly a read error. The chain couples TRBV4-3 to TRBJ2-7; 7 bases fit TRBD2. The CDR3 is made up of 18 amino acids. Germline V lookup: CDR1 LGHNA, CDR2 YSLEER. CDR3 nucleotides: TGCGACAGCTGCCAAGCTGTGACGGGGGGTCACATTAACTACGAGCAGTACTTC. As protein: CDSCQAVTGGHINYEQYF.

With regard to this clonotype: One end of the junction does not line up with germline, which may come from a read error. The gene calls are TRBV6-5 and TRBJ2-7; the D gene is possibly TRBD1 (6 bases). The CDR3 has 15 amino acids. Germline V gene data show CDR1 as MNHEY and CDR2 as SVGAGI. The CDR3 nucleotides read TGTACCAGCAGATGCAAGGACAGCAGCTCCTACGAGCAGTACTTC. It is translated as CTSRCKDSSSYEQYF.

This clonotype came up many times. This chain links TRBV30 with TRBJ1-1; D uncertain. The germline V gene has CDR1 GTSNPN and CDR2 SVGIG (reference sequence). The CDR3 consists of 12 residues. Trimming shortened V by 2 bases and J by 1 base, and 5 bases separated the two germline ends. The CDR3 region has the DNA TGTGCCTGGAGTCAGCAGAACACTGAAGCTTTCTTT. Translation: CAWSQQNTEAFF.